The text below deals with one T cell receptor (beta chain). Antigen unknown. Sequencing used immunoSEQ multiplex PCR; TCRdb keeps in-frame clones, though not all of them. The data show approximately 96,000 clones, 80% to 95% seen once. These data originate in a study of OX40 agonist ivuxolimab in advanced cancers. Study-level information: Patients were dosed intravenously with ivuxolimab at 0.01 to 10 mg/kg every 2 weeks. General observations from the study: Both blood CD4+ and CD8+ T cells showed clonal growth by week 6 at 0.1 to 3.0 mg/kg.

Trimming pared 5 bases from V and 6 bases from J, leaving 11 bases between. The CDR3 sequence is 13 residues long. Germline values: CDR1 SNHLY, CDR2 FYNNEI. The sequence came from an adult with an advanced solid tumor such as melanoma, head and neck, liver or kidney cancer. The chain couples TRBV2 to TRBJ1-5, with D perhaps matching TRBD1 (5 bases). The sample was CD4+ or CD8+ T cells sorted from blood, taken in a trial of the OX40 agonist ivuxolimab. The CDR3 DNA reads TGTGCCAGCAGTTCCTTCGGGGGTCAGCCCCAGCATTTT. Translation: CASSSFGGQPQHF.